This T cell receptor beta chain was identified during a study of T cell responses to AZD1222 COVID-19 vaccine. This CDR3 is 21 amino acids long. Clones were read by immunoSEQ multiplex PCR, and TCRdb kept only the in-frame ones, dropping some. This table has around 120,000 clones, 88% appearing once. As concerns this clone: No antigen is known for it.

Study findings and constraints: Samples come after the peak T cell response, not at day 14. White British people made up most donors, females outnumbered males, and clonal diversity was possibly underestimated.

The sequences come from peripheral blood, collected on day 0 of MenACWY control vaccination. This chain joins TRBV21-1 and TRBJ2-1; the table assigns TRBD2, which was not confirmed against the DNA. TRBV21-1 is marked as a pseudogene. The sequence was obtained from an adult in good health. CDR3 in amino acids: CASTTPPGTAGPSRGGNEQFF. CDR3 sequence (DNA): TGTGCCAGCACAACCCCCCCAGGTACGGCAGGCCCCTCGAGGGGGGGCAATGAGCAGTTCTTC.